A single sample gave rise to the 18 T cell receptor beta chains below, sequenced in a study of somatic mutations in cytotoxic T cells in rheumatoid arthritis. TCRdb's table, derived via immunoSEQ multiplex PCR, lists solely in-frame clones and lacks some. The sample yields 15,000 to 20,000 clones, approximately 80% seen once. Sequencing was carried out using CD8+ T cells sorted from blood. These TCRs come from an adult with rheumatoid arthritis.

The CDR3 protein is CASSDPEDRSGTEAFF. In nucleotides, the CDR3 is TGTGCCAGCAGCGATCCTGAGGACAGGTCGGGCACTGAAGCTTTCTTT. The V and J genes are TRBV9 and TRBJ1-1, with 7 positions matching TRBD1. Germline CDR1 reads SGDLS; CDR2 reads YYNGEE. J was trimmed by 4 bases and V by 3 bases; bases with no gene match: 12. CDR3 size: 16 residues.

The chain has TRBV13 and TRBJ1-1, with D perhaps TRBD1 (6 bases). V was pared by 4 bases and J by 5 bases, with 14 bases between. The germline V gene encodes CDR1 PRHDT and CDR2 FYEKMQ (reference sequence). The CDR3 consists of 14 residues. The CDR3 bases are TGTGCCAGCAGCTCCCGGGACACGGATACTGAAGCTTTCTTT. Amino acids: CASSSRDTDTEAFF.

The V call is TRBV6-6, the J call TRBJ2-5, with D possibly being TRBD1 (6 bases). V lost 7 bases and J lost 3, with 12 bases in between. Germline V gene lookup returns CDR1 MNHNY and CDR2 SVGAGI (reference sequence). This CDR3 region has 13 residues. The CDR3 nucleotides read TGTGCCAGCAAATGGAACAGGGAAGAGACCCAGTACTTC. Translation: CASKWNREETQYF.

V and J are TRBV28 and TRBJ1-6, with D uncertain. The ends were cut back, 6 bases at V and 9 bases at J, with 12 bases in the middle. The germline CDR1 and CDR2 sequences are MDHEN and SYDVKM. The CDR3 spans 13 residues. The CDR3 protein is CASSQPTVSPLHF. The CDR3 DNA sequence: TGTGCCAGCAGCCAACCCACAGTTTCACCCCTCCACTTT. The variable domain in full, completed from reference TRBV28 and TRBJ1-6, reads DVKVTQSSRYLVKRTGEKVFLECVQDMDHENMFWYRQDPGLGLRLIYFSYDVKMKEKGDIPEGYSVSREKKERFSLILESASTNQTSMYLCASSQPTVSPLHFGNGTRLTVT.

The chain carries TRBV13 and TRBJ2-3; maybe TRBD1 (5 bases). This CDR3 region has 16 residues. From germline, CDR1 is PRHDT and CDR2 FYEKMQ (reference sequence). V was shortened by 4 bases and J by 2 bases, with 16 bases between the two germline ends. CDR3 residues: CASSSGHLGDTDTQYF. The CDR3, as DNA: TGTGCCAGCAGCTCCGGGCACCTAGGGGACACAGATACGCAGTATTTT.

This clone was picked up one time. The chain uses TRBV7-7 and TRBJ2-7; possible D gene TRBD1, 6 bases. The CDR3 extends over 13 amino acids. Germline CDR1 is SSHAT and CDR2 is FNYEAQ (reference sequence). V lost 2 bases, J lost 5 bases, and 10 bases lay in between. In nucleotides, the CDR3 is TGTGCCAGCAGCTTAAAACAGGGAAACGAGCAGTACTTC. Protein product: CASSLKQGNEQYF. Supplemented by reference TRBV7-7 and TRBJ2-7, the full variable domain reads GAGVSQSPRYKVTKRGQDVTLRCDPISSHATLYWYQQALGQGPEFLTYFNYEAQPDKSGLPSDRFSAERPEGSISTLTIQRTEQRDSAMYRCASSLKQGNEQYFGPGTRLTVT.

J is TRBJ2-7 and V is TRBV21-1; the table's D call, TRBD2, was not checked against the DNA. TRBV21-1 is a recognized pseudogene. CDR3 length equals 18 residues. The CDR3 is CASSKVVADPSPPYEQYF. DNA for the CDR3: TGTGCCAGCAGCAAAGTGGTAGCGGACCCATCTCCGCCCTACGAGCAGTACTTC.

V gene TRBV19 combines with J gene TRBJ2-4; TRBD2 aligns across 9 bases. The germline CDR1 and CDR2 sequences are LNHDA and SQIVND (reference sequence). The CDR3 length is 13 residues. Trimming took 6 bases from V and 9 from J; bases not matched to a gene: 6. The CDR3: CASRTSGQAIQYF. CDR3 nucleotide sequence: TGTGCCAGTAGGACTAGCGGACAAGCCATTCAGTACTTC.

The chain links TRBV28 to TRBJ2-1, with TRBD1 identical over 9 bases. The ends lost 7 bases at V and 8 bases at J; junction bases unmatched: 15. Germline assignment: CDR1 MDHEN and CDR2 SYDVKM. This CDR3 region has 16 residues. CDR3 DNA sequence: TGTGCCAGCACCCCCTCGGGGGGACAGGGTAGCGATGAGCAGTTCTTC. Translating gives CASTPSGGQGSDEQFF.

About this clone itself: Other nucleotide sequences in the sample specify the same CDR3. The gene calls are TRBV7-9 and TRBJ2-5; D remains unclear. Trimming took 0 bases from V and 1 from J, leaving 6 bases between them. This CDR3 spans 14 amino acids. CDR1 and CDR2 from the germline V gene are SEHNR and FQNEAQ (reference sequence). The CDR3 coding sequence is TGTGCCAGCAGCTTAGCTCAGCTCCAAGAGACCCAGTACTTC. Residues: CASSLAQLQETQYF.

This chain links TRBV6-5 with TRBJ2-7; 12 nucleotides align to TRBD1. Losses at the gene ends were 5 bases for V and 5 bases for J; bases not matched to a gene: 7. Per germline, CDR1 MNHEY and CDR2 SVGAGI. This CDR3 contains 15 residues. CDR3 DNA sequence: TGTGCCAGCAGTACCGGGACAGGGGGCCACGACGAGCAGTACTTC. This sequence encodes CASSTGTGGHDEQYF.

V and J are TRBV19 and TRBJ1-5, with D possibly matching TRBD1 (5 bases). The CDR3 runs to 18 residues. Trimming cost V 2 bases and J 4 bases, with 21 bases left between them. Germline CDR1 is LNHDA and CDR2 is SQIVND (reference sequence). The CDR3 DNA reads as TGTGCCAGTAGTATACCTAACGGGACGGGGCACCTTAATCAGCCCCAGCATTTT. It translates to CASSIPNGTGHLNQPQHF.

This chain links TRBV4-2 with TRBJ2-5; D might be TRBD1 (5 bases). Germline CDR1 LGHNA, CDR2 YNFKEQ. V was shortened by 3 bases and J by 1 base, with 12 bases between the two germline ends. The CDR3 consists of 15 residues. CDR3 amino acids: CASSQNPRAQETQYF. The CDR3 DNA reads as TGTGCCAGCAGCCAGAACCCCAGGGCCCAAGAGACCCAGTACTTC.

Within the sample, this clone is medium-sized (0.01 to 0.1%). The chain joins TRBV5-6 to TRBJ1-5; TRBD1 agrees at 9 bases. Looked up from germline, CDR1 is SGHDT and CDR2 is YYEEEE. J was trimmed by 2 bases and V by 4 bases; bases with no gene match: 16. There are 19 residues in the CDR3. In DNA form, the CDR3 reads TGTGCCAGCAGCGTATCGGGACAGGGAAAGACTTGGGGCAATCAGCCCCAGCATTTT. Encoded protein: CASSVSGQGKTWGNQPQHF.

The chain is built from TRBV29-1 and TRBJ1-2; tentatively, D is TRBD1 (5 bases). CDR3 length: 12 residues. The V gene's germline CDR1 is SQVTM and CDR2 ANQGSEA. V lost 4 bases, J lost 7 bases, and 13 bases lay in between. The CDR3 spells CSVGPSDSGYTF. For the CDR3, the DNA is TGCAGCGTTGGCCCGAGCGACAGTGGCTACACCTTC.

This clone appeared a few times. This chain links TRBV19 with TRBJ1-1; D might be TRBD1 (5 bases). The CDR3 is 14 amino acids. Trimming pared 4 bases from V and 5 bases from J, leaving 14 bases between. The germline V gene has CDR1 LNHDA and CDR2 SQIVND (reference sequence). In DNA, the CDR3 is TGTGCCAGTAGTACTGAGTCTCGGGGGACTGAAGCTTTCTTT. It specifies CASSTESRGTEAFF.

This clone was found a few times. The genes are TRBV2 and TRBJ1-6; tentatively, D is TRBD1 (5 bases). The CDR3 sequence is 15 residues long. V was shortened by 1 base and J by 7 bases, with 11 bases between the two germline ends. CDR1 and CDR2 from the germline V gene are SNHLY and FYNNEI. CDR3 sequence (DNA): TGTGCCAGCAGTGAAGGTCAGGGAAGAAATTCACCCCTCCACTTT. Amino acids: CASSEGQGRNSPLHF.

The chain couples TRBV29-1 to TRBJ1-2; a possible D gene is TRBD1 (5 bases). The CDR3 spans 12 residues. Trimming shortened V by 6 bases and J by 3 bases, and 11 bases separated the two germline ends. Germline loops: CDR1 SQVTM, CDR2 ANQGSEA. CDR3 sequence: CSVRGGDYGYTF. The CDR3 region has the DNA TGCAGCGTCCGAGGAGGGGACTATGGCTACACCTTC.